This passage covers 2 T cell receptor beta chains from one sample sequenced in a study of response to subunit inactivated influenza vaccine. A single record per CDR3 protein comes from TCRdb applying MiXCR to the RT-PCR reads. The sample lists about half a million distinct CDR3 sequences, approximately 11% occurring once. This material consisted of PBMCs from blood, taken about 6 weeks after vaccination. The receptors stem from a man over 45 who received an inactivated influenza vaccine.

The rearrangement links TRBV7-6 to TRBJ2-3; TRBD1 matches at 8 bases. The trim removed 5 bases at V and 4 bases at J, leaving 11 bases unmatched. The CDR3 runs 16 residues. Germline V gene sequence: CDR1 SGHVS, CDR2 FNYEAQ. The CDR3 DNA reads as TGTGCCAGCAGCCGTCTCGTAGGACAGGGTTCAGATACGCAGTATTTT. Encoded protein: CASSRLVGQGSDTQYF.

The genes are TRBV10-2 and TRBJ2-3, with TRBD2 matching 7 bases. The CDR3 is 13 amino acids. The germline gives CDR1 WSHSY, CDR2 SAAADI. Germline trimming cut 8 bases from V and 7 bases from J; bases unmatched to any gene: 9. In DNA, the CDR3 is TGCGCCAGCGGAATAGGGGAGGGGAATACGCAGTATTTT. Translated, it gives CASGIGEGNTQYF.